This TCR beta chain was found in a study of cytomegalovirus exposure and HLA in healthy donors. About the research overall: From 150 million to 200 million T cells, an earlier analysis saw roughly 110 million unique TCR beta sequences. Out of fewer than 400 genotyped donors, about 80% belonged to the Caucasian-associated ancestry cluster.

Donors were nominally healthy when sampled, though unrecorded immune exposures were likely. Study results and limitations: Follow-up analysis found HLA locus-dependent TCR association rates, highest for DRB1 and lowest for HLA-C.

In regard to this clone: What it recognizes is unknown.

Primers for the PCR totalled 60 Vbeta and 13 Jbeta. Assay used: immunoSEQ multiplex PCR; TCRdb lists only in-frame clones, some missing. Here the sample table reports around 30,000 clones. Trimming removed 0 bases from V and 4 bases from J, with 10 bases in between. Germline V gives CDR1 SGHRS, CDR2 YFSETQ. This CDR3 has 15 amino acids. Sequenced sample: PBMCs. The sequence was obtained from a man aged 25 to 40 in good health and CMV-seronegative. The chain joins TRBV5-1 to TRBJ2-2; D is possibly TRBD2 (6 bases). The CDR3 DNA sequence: TGCGCCAGCAGCTTGGTTGGCGGGATCACCGGGGAGCTGTTTTTT. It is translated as CASSLVGGITGELFF.